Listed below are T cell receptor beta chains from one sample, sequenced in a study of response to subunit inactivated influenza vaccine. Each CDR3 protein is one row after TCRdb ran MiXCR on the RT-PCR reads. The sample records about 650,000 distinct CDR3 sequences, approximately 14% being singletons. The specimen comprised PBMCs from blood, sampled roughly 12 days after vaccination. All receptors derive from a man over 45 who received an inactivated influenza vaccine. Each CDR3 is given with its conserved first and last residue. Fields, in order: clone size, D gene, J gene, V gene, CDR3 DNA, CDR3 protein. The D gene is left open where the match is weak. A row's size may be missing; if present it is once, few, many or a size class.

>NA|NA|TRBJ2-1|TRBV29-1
TGCAGCGTAAAAGAAGGGTTCTATGAGCAGTTCTTC
CSVKEGFYEQFF
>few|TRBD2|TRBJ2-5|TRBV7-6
TGTGCCAGCAGCTTTATAACTAGCGGGGGCCCTGAGACCCAGTACTTC
CASSFITSGGPETQYF
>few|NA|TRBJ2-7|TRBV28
TGTGCCAGCAGTCTATACCGGCTTGAGGAATACGAGCAGTACTTC
CASSLYRLEEYEQYF
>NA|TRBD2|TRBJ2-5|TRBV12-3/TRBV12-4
TGTGCCAGCAGTATAGCGGGGGGATCAGAGACCCAGTACTTC
CASSIAGGSETQYF
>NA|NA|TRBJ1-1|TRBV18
TGTGCCAGCTCACCATACCGAAGGGCAGCCGAACATAGTGAAGCTTTCTTT
CASSPYRRAAEHSEAFF
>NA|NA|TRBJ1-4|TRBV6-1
TGTGCCAGCAGTGTAAACCGGGACTCGAATGAAAAACTGTTTTTT
CASSVNRDSNEKLFF
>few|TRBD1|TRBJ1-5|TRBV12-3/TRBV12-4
TGTGCCAGCAGTTTAGCGTATGGGACCGGGACAGGAGAGGGGGGGAGCAATCAGCCCCAGCATTTT
CASSLAYGTGTGEGGSNQPQHF
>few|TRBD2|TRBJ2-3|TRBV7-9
TGTGCCAGCAGCCCACGAACGGGGGGGGGAGATACGCAGTATTTT
CASSPRTGGGDTQYF
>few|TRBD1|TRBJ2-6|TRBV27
TGTGCCAGCAGCCCGGGACAGTACCACTCTGGGGCCAACGTCCTGACTTTC
CASSPGQYHSGANVLTF
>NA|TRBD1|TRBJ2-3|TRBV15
TGTGTCACCAGCAGGATGGGACAGGGAATTAGCACAGATACGCAGTATTTT
CVTSRMGQGISTDTQYF
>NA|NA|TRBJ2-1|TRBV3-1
TGTGCCTCCCGCATTCTCGCCTACAATGAGCAGTTCTTC
CASRILAYNEQFF
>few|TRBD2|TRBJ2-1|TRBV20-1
TGCAGTGCTAGAGAGCTCGGACTAGCGTGGAATTATGAGCAGTTCTTC
CSARELGLAWNYEQFF